The 11 T cell receptor beta chains in this list originate from one sample, sequenced in a study of shared clonotypes between healthy human individuals. TCRdb keeps only in-frame clones here, not all; method: immunoSEQ multiplex PCR. The table includes around 2,100,000 clones, 85% to 95% detected once. Only CD45RO-negative cells positively selected for CCR7 counted as naive CD8 cells, so terminally differentiated effector memory CD45RA+ cells were excluded. The sample was naive CD8+ T cells sorted from blood. These TCRs come from a young man in good health.

This chain links TRBV27 with TRBJ2-7; D gene ambiguous. The germline gives CDR1 MNHEY, CDR2 SMNVEV (reference sequence). There are 16 residues in the CDR3. Trimming took 3 bases from V and 0 from J, leaving 15 bases between them. CDR3 DNA sequence: TGTGCCAGCAGTTTGCGGCAGCTGTCCTTCTCCTACGAGCAGTACTTC. This sequence encodes CASSLRQLSFSYEQYF.

The chain carries TRBV10-2 and TRBJ2-7; unclear D gene. The CDR3 is 15 amino acids. Germline V gives CDR1 WSHSY, CDR2 SAAADI. Trimming removed 2 bases from V and 2 bases from J, with 13 bases in between. The CDR3 sequence: CASSEIGDGAYEQYF. The CDR3 nucleotides read TGCGCCAGCAGTGAGATCGGAGACGGAGCCTACGAGCAGTACTTC.

This sequence joins TRBV6-5 and TRBJ2-2; D is perhaps TRBD1 (6 bases). Trimming left V 7 bases short and J 14 bases short, with 20 bases between. From germline, CDR1 is MNHEY and CDR2 SVGAGI. The CDR3 contains 13 residues. In DNA, the CDR3 is TGTGCCAGCAACAACCCGGGACAAAGAAACCTGTTTTTT. Its protein product is CASNNPGQRNLFF.

This clone was seen just once. The rearrangement uses TRBV30 and TRBJ1-2, with 7 bases fitting TRBD1. CDR1 and CDR2 (germline): GTSNPN, SVGIG (reference sequence). Trimming removed 4 bases from V and 5 bases from J; junction bases left unmatched: 10. CDR3 length equals 14 residues. The DNA for the CDR3 is TGTGCCTGGACTTCAGGGGGGGGCGTATATGGCTACACCTTC. The encoded protein is CAWTSGGGVYGYTF.

The chain is built from TRBV5-1 and TRBJ2-2; D ambiguous. Trimming cost V 4 bases and J 4 bases, with 2 bases left between them. The germline V gene encodes CDR1 SGHRS and CDR2 YFSETQ. This CDR3 comprises 11 residues. Here the CDR3 DNA reads TGCGCCAGCAGCCGCACCGGGGAGCTGTTTTTT. Its protein product is CASSRTGELFF.

The chain employs TRBV9 and TRBJ1-4; tentatively, D is TRBD1 (6 bases). Germline V gives CDR1 SGDLS, CDR2 YYNGEE. The CDR3 has 15 residues. Trimming pared 4 bases from V and 2 bases from J, leaving 12 bases between. DNA of the CDR3: TGTGCCAGCAGCCACGGGGGGGCTACTAATGAAAAACTGTTTTTT. It yields the protein CASSHGGATNEKLFF.

The V and J genes are TRBV7-9 and TRBJ2-3, with 7 nucleotides matching TRBD1. Unmatched junction bases numbered 4, after V lost 3 bases and J lost 1 base. The CDR3 is made up of 15 amino acids. Looked up from germline, CDR1 is SEHNR and CDR2 is FQNEAQ (reference sequence). CDR3 sequence (DNA): TGTGCCAGCAGCTTCAGGGGGATAGGCACAGATACGCAGTATTTT. Protein sequence: CASSFRGIGTDTQYF. The whole variable domain, remainder taken from reference TRBV7-9 and TRBJ2-3, is DTGVSQNPRHKITKRGQNVTFRCDPISEHNRLYWYRQTLGQGPEFLTYFQNEAQLEKSRLLSDRFSAERPKGSFSTLEIQRTEQGDSAMYLCASSFRGIGTDTQYFGPGTRLTVL.

This clone has only a few counts. V gene TRBV7-9 combines with J gene TRBJ2-2, with D possibly TRBD2 on 6 matching bases. V was trimmed by 5 bases and J by 1 base, leaving 14 bases between them. The CDR3 extends over 16 amino acids. Germline V CDR1 and CDR2: SEHNR, FQNEAQ (reference sequence). CDR3: CASSTERARNTGELFF. The CDR3 DNA sequence: TGTGCCAGCAGCACCGAGCGGGCAAGGAACACCGGGGAGCTGTTTTTT.

CDR3 sequence reads: CASSRSLAEYEQYF. The CDR3 nucleotides read TGTGCCAGCAGCCGCTCGCTGGCAGAATACGAGCAGTACTTC. The V and J genes are TRBV7-8 and TRBJ2-7, with no clear D. The ends were cut back, 5 bases at V and 4 bases at J, with 15 bases in the middle. This CDR3 has 14 residues. Germline assignment: CDR1 SGHVS and CDR2 FQNEAQ.

V gene TRBV6-1 combines with J gene TRBJ2-1, with 11 bases matching TRBD2. Germline V gene lookup returns CDR1 MNHNS and CDR2 SASEGT. This CDR3 is 16 amino acids long. V lost 4 bases to trimming and J lost 4 bases; unmatched junction nucleotides: 6. The CDR3 DNA is TGTGCCAGCAGTGGTGTACTAGCGGGGGTGTACAATGAGCAGTTCTTC. This sequence encodes CASSGVLAGVYNEQFF.

V and J are TRBV27 and TRBJ2-7; 11 positions agree with TRBD2. This CDR3 is built from 14 residues. The ends lost 7 bases at V and 7 bases at J; junction bases unmatched: 9. Germline V gene data show CDR1 as MNHEY and CDR2 as SMNVEV (reference sequence). This chain's CDR3 is CASTHSGRAGEQYF. CDR3 DNA: TGTGCCAGCACTCATAGCGGGAGGGCCGGGGAGCAGTACTTC.